This T cell receptor (beta chain) originates from a study of blood T cells in healthy people across ages. V lost 6 bases and J 0 bases, leaving 14 bases between the germline ends. The germline V gene has CDR1 DFQATT and CDR2 SNEGSKA (reference sequence). This CDR3 is 15 amino acids long. Primed by a sample-barcoded 5' primer and a J-beta primer mix, a second PCR proceeded for 7 to 11 cycles. A 12-random-nucleotide template-switch adaptor tagged each cDNA molecule. One entry per CDR3 protein results from TCRdb running MiXCR on the 5' RACE reads. Seen here are 850,000 to 950,000 distinct CDR3 sequences, 29% observed once, and the top ten hold roughly 17%. PBMCs were isolated at a quantity of at least 7 million per sample. Total RNA extracted from each sample amounted to at least 5 micrograms. This clonotype was seen only once.

The chain recombines TRBV20-1 with TRBJ2-2, with a weak D call TRBD1 (6 bases). The specimen sequenced was blood. The TCR originated in a woman of 80 years or more in good health. The CDR3 is CSATGAAPNTGELFF. The CDR3 bases are TGCAGTGCGACAGGCGCCGCACCGAACACCGGGGAGCTGTTTTTT.